Each of the 13 T cell receptor beta chains below was sequenced from the same sample in a study of CD8+ T cells in alopecia areata. RNA, once extracted, was reverse transcribed into cDNA for use as the sequencing template. TCRdb's copy holds only in-frame clones and misses some; the assay was immunoSEQ multiplex PCR. Here the sample spans roughly 200,000 clones, roughly 61% being singletons. Stated treatment: oral pan-JAK inhibitor, 5-10 mg twice daily. Material: CD8+ T cells sorted from blood, obtained at week 24, from a patient treated with tofacitinib. The receptors stem from a human donor with alopecia areata.

With regard to this clone: The same CDR3 can be traced to other DNA sequences in this sample. In DNA form, the CDR3 reads TGTGCCAGCAGTACGACTGGACAGCCCCAGCATTTT. Translated, it gives CASSTTGQPQHF. The chain combines TRBV6-5 with TRBJ1-5; D remains unclear. Trimming took 5 bases from V and 7 from J, leaving 9 bases between them. Germline CDR1 reads MNHEY; CDR2 reads SVGAGI. The CDR3 totals 12 residues.

V is TRBV7-8 and J is TRBJ2-1; D gene unclear. The CDR3 has 13 residues. V was shortened by 3 bases and J by 7 bases, with 10 bases between the two germline ends. From germline, CDR1 is SGHVS and CDR2 FQNEAQ. The CDR3 DNA reads as TGTGCCAGCAGCTTCGGTTTAGGTAATGAGCAGTTCTTC. Translation: CASSFGLGNEQFF.

This clone was seen only a few times. The V gene is TRBV29-1, the J gene TRBJ2-7, with D hard to call. Looked up from germline, CDR1 is SQVTM and CDR2 is ANQGSEA. V was pared by 8 bases and J by 3 bases, with 11 bases between. The CDR3 sequence is 11 residues long. Here the CDR3 DNA reads TGCAGCACAGAAGTATTCTACGAGCAGTACTTC. Protein product: CSTEVFYEQYF.

V gene TRBV7-2 combines with J gene TRBJ1-6; 7 nucleotides line up with TRBD1. Per germline, CDR1 SGHTA and CDR2 FQGNSA. CDR3 size: 16 residues. J lost 0 bases, V lost 4 bases, and 3 bases had no gene match. CDR3 amino acids: CASSYRDSSYNSPLHF. The CDR3 DNA sequence: TGTGCCAGCAGCTACCGGGACAGCTCCTATAATTCACCCCTCCACTTT. Full variable domain (remainder filled in from reference TRBV7-2 and TRBJ1-6): GAGVSQSPSNKVTEKGKDVELRCDPISGHTALYWYRQSLGQGLEFLIYFQGNSAPDKSGLPSDRFSAERTGGSVSTLTIQRTQQEDSAVYLCASSYRDSSYNSPLHFGNGTRLTVT.

This clone was seen only once. The chain combines TRBV13 with TRBJ1-1; D may be TRBD1 (5 bases). Germline V gene lookup returns CDR1 PRHDT and CDR2 FYEKMQ (reference sequence). The CDR3 spans 12 residues. Trimming removed 4 bases at V and 10 bases at J, with 13 bases between. The CDR3 DNA is TGTGCCAGCAGCTCCCCAGGCAGGGTAGCTTTCTTT. Residues: CASSSPGRVAFF.

The chain employs TRBV6-5 and TRBJ2-5; 8 bases line up with TRBD2. Trimming took 7 bases from V and 3 from J; bases not matched to a gene: 4. Germline V gene lookup returns CDR1 MNHEY and CDR2 SVGAGI. This CDR3 has 13 residues. CDR3 amino acids: CASTPAGEETQYF. The DNA of the CDR3 is TGTGCCAGCACCCCAGCGGGGGAAGAGACCCAGTACTTC.

The chain recombines TRBV4-1 with TRBJ2-3; 7 positions match TRBD1. Germline V gene sequence: CDR1 MGHRA, CDR2 YSYEKL. Unmatched junction bases numbered 12, after V lost 4 bases and J lost 2 bases. The CDR3 spans 17 residues. CDR3 in amino acids: CASSPEAQGKPTDTQYF. DNA for the CDR3: TGCGCCAGCAGCCCGGAGGCACAGGGGAAGCCCACAGATACGCAGTATTTT.

The CDR3 DNA sequence: TGCGCCAGCAGCCAATTAGGGGCGAATGGCTACACCTTC. Amino acid sequence: CASSQLGANGYTF. The J gene is TRBJ1-2, the V gene TRBV4-1, with a possible D match to TRBD1 (5 bases). CDR1 and CDR2 from the germline V gene are MGHRA and YSYEKL. CDR3 size: 13 residues. Trimming removed 2 bases from V and 6 bases from J, with 10 bases in between.

The chain recombines TRBV19 with TRBJ2-7, with a tentative D call TRBD1 (6 bases). Germline values: CDR1 LNHDA, CDR2 SQIVND (reference sequence). This CDR3 has 18 residues. Trimming cost V 4 bases and J 1 base, with 23 bases left between them. CDR3 sequence: CASSKWGPTHMPSYEQYF. The DNA for the CDR3 is TGTGCCAGTAGTAAGTGGGGGCCTACTCATATGCCTTCCTACGAGCAGTACTTC.

J is TRBJ2-5 and V is TRBV7-9; D gene unclear. The ends were cut back, 3 bases at V and 5 bases at J, with 10 bases in the middle. CDR3 length equals 13 residues. Germline lookup yields CDR1 SEHNR and CDR2 FQNEAQ (reference sequence). The CDR3 region is CASSFPGWETQYF. The CDR3 nucleotides read TGTGCCAGCAGCTTTCCCGGTTGGGAGACCCAGTACTTC.

The chain carries TRBV6-5 and TRBJ2-1, with D hard to call. The CDR3 length is 13 residues. Germline V gene lookup returns CDR1 MNHEY and CDR2 SVGAGI. V lost 0 bases to trimming and J lost 8 bases, with 8 bases between them. CDR3 bases: TGTGCCAGCAGTTACTCCCCCTTGGATGAGCAGTTCTTC. This sequence encodes CASSYSPLDEQFF.

In this sample, this clone turned up a few times. The V call is TRBV4-2, the J call TRBJ2-3; no clear D. Germline values: CDR1 LGHNA, CDR2 YNFKEQ. The CDR3 is 13 amino acids. Trimming pared 4 bases from V and 6 bases from J, leaving 11 bases between. As DNA, the CDR3 is TGTGCCAGCAGCCTATTCCTTCTGGATACGCAGTATTTT. Translating it yields CASSLFLLDTQYF.

The V and J genes are TRBV7-9 and TRBJ2-5; D unclear. The CDR3 is made up of 12 amino acids. The V end was cut by 6 bases, the J end by 1 base, with 6 bases between. Looked up from germline, CDR1 is SEHNR and CDR2 is FQNEAQ (reference sequence). CDR3 DNA sequence: TGTGCCAGCAGACCGACCCAAGAGACCCAGTACTTC. Protein product: CASRPTQETQYF. Variable domain in full (rest from reference TRBV7-9 and TRBJ2-5): DTGVSQNPRHKITKRGQNVTFRCDPISEHNRLYWYRQTLGQGPEFLTYFQNEAQLEKSRLLSDRFSAERPKGSFSTLEIQRTEQGDSAMYLCASRPTQETQYFGPGTRLLVL.